The source of this TCR beta chain is a study of blood T cell repertoires in COVID-19. Overall study context: The origin of the acute and convalescent COVID-19 samples was the United States, Italy and Spain. T cells, B-cell-depleted T cells, or PBMCs provided the cDNA or gDNA that served as material.

Original analysis: Reference gene primer amplification gave nucleated cell count estimates. Assay used: immunoSEQ multiplex PCR; TCRdb lists only in-frame clones, some missing. V and J calls and clone size are given by that table; D and trimming were obtained from the DNA. This table holds about 68,000 clones, about 83% found once. V shed 6 bases and J shed 9 bases, with 15 bases lying between them. The CDR3 consists of 13 residues. The germline V gene has CDR1 MNHEY and CDR2 SVGEGT. J is TRBJ2-1 and V is TRBV6-2 or TRBV6-3; TRBD1 might be the D (6 bases). Sequenced: peripheral blood. The TCR was taken from a human donor in a cohort sampled during active COVID-19. The CDR3 nucleotides are TGTGCCAGCAGCCGACAGGAAGAGGGTGAGCAGTTCTTC. Its translation is CASSRQEEGEQFF.